This TCR beta chain came from a study of shared clonotypes between healthy human individuals. Whole-study findings and limits: Shared clonotypes across all four donors exceeded non-shared ones in generation probability.

Remarks on this clone: The antigen is undetermined.

The CDR3 totals 14 residues. V gave up 4 bases and J gave up 7 bases; unmatched junction bases: 3. Per germline, CDR1 SNHLY and CDR2 FYNNEI. At the deep level, the assay was run. Only in-frame clones appear in the TCRdb table, and some are missing; sequencing was by immunoSEQ multiplex PCR. This sample yields about 660,000 clones, of which approximately 79% are seen a single time; approximately 1.8% belongs to the top ten. This TCR was recovered from a woman in her 30s in good health. Material for sequencing was memory CD4+ T cells sorted from blood. Described subset: CD45RA-negative fraction. The chain uses TRBV2 and TRBJ1-4, with 10 bases matching TRBD1. CDR3 DNA: TGTGCCAGCAGTGTCGGGACAGGGGCTGAAAAACTGTTTTTT. Its protein is CASSVGTGAEKLFF.